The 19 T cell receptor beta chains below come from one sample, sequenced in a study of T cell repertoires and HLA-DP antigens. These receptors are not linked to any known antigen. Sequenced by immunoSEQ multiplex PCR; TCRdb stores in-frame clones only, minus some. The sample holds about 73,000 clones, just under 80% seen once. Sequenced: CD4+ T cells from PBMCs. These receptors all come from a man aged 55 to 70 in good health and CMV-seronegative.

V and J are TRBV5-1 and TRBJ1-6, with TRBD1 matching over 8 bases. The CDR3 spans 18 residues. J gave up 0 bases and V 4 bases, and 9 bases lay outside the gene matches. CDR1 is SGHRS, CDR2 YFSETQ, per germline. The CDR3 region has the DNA TGCGCCAGCAGCAACCGGGACAGGACGAGCTCCTATAATTCACCCCTCCACTTT. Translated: CASSNRDRTSSYNSPLHF.

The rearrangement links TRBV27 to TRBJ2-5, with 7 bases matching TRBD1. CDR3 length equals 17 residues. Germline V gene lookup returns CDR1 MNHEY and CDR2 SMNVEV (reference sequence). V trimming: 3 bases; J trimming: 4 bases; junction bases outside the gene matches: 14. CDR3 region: CASSFLPPAQGSETQYF. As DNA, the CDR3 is TGTGCCAGCAGTTTTCTTCCCCCGGCACAGGGGTCAGAGACCCAGTACTTC.

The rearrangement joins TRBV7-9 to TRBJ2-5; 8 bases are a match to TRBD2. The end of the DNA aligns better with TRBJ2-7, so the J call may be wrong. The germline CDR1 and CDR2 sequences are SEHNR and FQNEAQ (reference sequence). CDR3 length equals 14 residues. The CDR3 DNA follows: TGTGCCAGCAGCTTCGCGGGGGGTTCCTACGAGCAGTACTTC. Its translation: CASSFAGGSYEQYF.

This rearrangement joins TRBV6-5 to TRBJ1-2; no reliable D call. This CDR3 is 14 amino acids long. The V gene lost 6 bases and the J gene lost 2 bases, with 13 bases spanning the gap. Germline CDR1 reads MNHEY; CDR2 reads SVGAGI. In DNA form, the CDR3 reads TGTGCCAGCAGCTCTGCCGGGGTCAACTATGGCTACACCTTC. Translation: CASSSAGVNYGYTF.

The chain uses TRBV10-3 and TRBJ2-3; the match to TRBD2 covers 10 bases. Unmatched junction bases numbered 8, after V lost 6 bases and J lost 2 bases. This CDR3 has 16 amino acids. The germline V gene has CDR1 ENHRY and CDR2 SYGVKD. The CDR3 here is CAIREPAGGSTDTQYF. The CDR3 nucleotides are TGTGCCATCAGAGAACCAGCGGGAGGGTCCACAGATACGCAGTATTTT.

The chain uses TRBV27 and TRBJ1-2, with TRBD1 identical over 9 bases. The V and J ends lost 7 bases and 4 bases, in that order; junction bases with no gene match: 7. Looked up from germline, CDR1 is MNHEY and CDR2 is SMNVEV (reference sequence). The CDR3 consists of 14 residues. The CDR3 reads CASKSQGARYGYTF. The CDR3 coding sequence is TGTGCCAGCAAATCACAGGGGGCGCGCTATGGCTACACCTTC.

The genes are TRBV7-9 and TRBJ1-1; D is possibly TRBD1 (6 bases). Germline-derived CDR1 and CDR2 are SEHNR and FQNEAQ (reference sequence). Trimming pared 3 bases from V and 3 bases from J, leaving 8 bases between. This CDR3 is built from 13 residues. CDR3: CASSFHRDTEAFF. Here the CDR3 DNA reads TGTGCCAGCAGCTTCCACAGGGACACTGAAGCTTTCTTT.

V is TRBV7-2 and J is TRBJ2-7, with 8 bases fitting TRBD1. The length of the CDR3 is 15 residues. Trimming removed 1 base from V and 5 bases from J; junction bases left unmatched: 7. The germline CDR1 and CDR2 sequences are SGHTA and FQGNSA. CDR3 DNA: TGTGCCAGCAGCTTAGATACAGGGGGTCACAACGAGCAGTACGTC. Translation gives CASSLDTGGHNEQYV.

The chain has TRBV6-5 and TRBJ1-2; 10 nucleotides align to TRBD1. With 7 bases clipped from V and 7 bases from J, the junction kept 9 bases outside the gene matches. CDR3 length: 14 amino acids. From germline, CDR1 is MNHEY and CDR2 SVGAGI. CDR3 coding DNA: TGTGCCAGCATCGACGGGACAGGGGTTAGTGGCTACACCTTC. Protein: CASIDGTGVSGYTF.

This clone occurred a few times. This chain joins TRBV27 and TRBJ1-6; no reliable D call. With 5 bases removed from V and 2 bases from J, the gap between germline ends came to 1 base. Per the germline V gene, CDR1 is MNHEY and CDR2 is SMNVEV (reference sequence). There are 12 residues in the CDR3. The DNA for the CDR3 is TGTGCCAGCAGTCCCTATAATTCACCCCTCCACTTT. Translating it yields CASSPYNSPLHF.

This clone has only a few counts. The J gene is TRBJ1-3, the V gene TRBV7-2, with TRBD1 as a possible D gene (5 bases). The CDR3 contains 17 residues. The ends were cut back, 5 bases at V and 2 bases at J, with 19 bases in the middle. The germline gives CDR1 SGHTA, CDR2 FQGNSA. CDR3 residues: CASSRRGGAQPGNTIYF. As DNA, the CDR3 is TGTGCCAGCAGCAGACGGGGAGGGGCCCAACCTGGAAACACCATATATTTT.

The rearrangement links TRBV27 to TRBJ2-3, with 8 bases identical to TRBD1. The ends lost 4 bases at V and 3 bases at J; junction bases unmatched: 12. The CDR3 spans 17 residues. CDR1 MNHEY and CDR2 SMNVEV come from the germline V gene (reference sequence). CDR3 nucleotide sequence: TGTGCCAGCAGTTCCCTGGGGACAGGATTGAAGACAGATACGCAGTATTTT. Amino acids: CASSSLGTGLKTDTQYF.

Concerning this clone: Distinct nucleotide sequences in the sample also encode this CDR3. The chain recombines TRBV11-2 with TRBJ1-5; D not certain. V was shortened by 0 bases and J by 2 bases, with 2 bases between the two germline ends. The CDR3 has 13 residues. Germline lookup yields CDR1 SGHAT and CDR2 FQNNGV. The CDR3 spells CASSLDRNQPQHF. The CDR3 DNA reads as TGTGCCAGCAGCTTAGATCGCAATCAGCCCCAGCATTTT.

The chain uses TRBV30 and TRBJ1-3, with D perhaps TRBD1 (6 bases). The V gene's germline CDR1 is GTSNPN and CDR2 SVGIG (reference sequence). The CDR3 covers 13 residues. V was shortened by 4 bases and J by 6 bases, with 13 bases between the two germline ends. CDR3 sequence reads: CAWNGGLKNTIYF. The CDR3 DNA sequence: TGTGCCTGGAATGGGGGGCTAAAAAACACCATATATTTT.

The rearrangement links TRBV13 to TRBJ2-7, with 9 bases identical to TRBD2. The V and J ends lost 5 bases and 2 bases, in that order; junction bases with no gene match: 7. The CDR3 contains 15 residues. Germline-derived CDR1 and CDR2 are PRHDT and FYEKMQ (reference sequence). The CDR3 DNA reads TGTGCCAGCAGCCGTGGACGCGGGGGGGCCTACGAGCAGTACTTC. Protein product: CASSRGRGGAYEQYF.

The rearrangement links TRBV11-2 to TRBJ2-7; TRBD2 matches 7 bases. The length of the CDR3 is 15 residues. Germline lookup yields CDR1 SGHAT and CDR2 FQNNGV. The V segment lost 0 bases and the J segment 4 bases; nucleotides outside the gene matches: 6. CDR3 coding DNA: TGTGCCAGCAGCTTAGATCTGGGTAGCGGGTACGAGCAGTACTTC. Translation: CASSLDLGSGYEQYF.

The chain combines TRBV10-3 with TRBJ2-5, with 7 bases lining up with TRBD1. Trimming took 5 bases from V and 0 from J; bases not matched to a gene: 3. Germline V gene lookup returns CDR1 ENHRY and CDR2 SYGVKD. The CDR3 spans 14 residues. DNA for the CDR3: TGTGCCATCAGTAGGGACAGTAACCAAGAGACCCAGTACTTC. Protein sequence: CAISRDSNQETQYF.

The DNA of the CDR3 is TGTGCCAGCAGCTTCGGGGGTGGCTATGGCTACACCTTC. Translation gives CASSFGGGYGYTF. The chain employs TRBV7-2 and TRBJ1-2, with D perhaps matching TRBD1 (5 bases). Germline-derived CDR1 and CDR2 are SGHTA and FQGNSA. The V end lost 3 bases, the J end lost 4 bases, and 9 bases lay between the germline ends. The CDR3 sequence is 13 residues long.

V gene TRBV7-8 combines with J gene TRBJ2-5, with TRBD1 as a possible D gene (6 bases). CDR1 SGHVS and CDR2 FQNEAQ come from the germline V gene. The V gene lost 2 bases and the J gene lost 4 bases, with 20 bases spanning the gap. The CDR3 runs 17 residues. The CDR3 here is CASSLPAPGAPRETQYF. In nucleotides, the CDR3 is TGTGCCAGCAGCTTACCTGCCCCAGGGGCCCCCCGAGAGACCCAGTACTTC.